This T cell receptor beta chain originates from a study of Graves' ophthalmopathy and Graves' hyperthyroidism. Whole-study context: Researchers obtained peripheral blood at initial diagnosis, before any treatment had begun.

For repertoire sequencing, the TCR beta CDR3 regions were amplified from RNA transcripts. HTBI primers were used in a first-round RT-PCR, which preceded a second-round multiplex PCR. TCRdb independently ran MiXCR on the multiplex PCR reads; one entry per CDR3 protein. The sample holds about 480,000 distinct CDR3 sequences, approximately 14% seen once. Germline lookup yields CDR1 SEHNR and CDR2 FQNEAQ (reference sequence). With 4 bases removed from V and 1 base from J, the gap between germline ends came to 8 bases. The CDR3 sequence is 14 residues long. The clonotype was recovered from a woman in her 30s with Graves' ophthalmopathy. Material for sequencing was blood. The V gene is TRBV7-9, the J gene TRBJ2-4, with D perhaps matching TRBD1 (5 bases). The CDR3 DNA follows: TGTGCCAGCAGCTGGGGCGAGGCCAAAAACATTCAGTACTTC. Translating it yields CASSWGEAKNIQYF.